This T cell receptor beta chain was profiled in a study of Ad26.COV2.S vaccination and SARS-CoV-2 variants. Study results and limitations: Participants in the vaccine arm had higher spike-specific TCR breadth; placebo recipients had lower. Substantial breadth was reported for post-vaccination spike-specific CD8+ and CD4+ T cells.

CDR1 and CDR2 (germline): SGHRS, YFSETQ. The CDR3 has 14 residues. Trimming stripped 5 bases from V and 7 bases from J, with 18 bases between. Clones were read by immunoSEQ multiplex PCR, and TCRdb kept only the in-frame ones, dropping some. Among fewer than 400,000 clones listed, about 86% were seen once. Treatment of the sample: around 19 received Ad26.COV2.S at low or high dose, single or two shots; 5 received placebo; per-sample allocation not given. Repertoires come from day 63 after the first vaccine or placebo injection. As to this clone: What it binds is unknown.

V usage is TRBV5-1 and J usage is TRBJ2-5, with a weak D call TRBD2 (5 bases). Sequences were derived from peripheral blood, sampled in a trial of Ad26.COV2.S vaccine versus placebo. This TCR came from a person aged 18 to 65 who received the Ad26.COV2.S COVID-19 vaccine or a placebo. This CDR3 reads CASRDFWESGTQYF. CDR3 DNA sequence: TGCGCCAGCAGAGACTTCTGGGAGTCGGGGACCCAGTACTTC.